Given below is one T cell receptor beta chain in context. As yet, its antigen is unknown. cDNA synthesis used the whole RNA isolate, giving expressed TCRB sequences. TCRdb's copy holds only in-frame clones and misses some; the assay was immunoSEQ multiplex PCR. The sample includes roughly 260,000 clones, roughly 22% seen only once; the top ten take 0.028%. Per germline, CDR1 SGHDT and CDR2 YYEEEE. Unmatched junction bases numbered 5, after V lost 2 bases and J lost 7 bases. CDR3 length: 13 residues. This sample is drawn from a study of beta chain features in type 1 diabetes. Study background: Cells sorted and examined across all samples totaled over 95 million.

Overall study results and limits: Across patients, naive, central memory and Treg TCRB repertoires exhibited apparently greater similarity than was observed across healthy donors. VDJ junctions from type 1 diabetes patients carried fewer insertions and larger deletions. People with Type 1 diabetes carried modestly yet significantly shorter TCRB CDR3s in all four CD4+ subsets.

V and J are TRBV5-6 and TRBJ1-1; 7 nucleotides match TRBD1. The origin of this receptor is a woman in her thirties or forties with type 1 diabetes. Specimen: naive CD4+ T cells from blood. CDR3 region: CASSLGGANEAFF. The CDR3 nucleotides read TGTGCCAGCAGCTTAGGGGGCGCGAATGAAGCTTTCTTT. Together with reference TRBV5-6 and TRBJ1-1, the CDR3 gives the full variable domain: DAGVTQSPTHLIKTRGQQVTLRCSPKSGHDTVSWYQQALGQGPQFIFQYYEEEERQRGNFPDRFSGHQFPNYSSELNVNALLLGDSALYLCASSLGGANEAFFGQGTRLTVV.